These 14 T cell receptor beta chains originate from one sample sequenced in a study of shared clonotypes between healthy human individuals. Produced via immunoSEQ multiplex PCR; TCRdb's table is partial and in-frame only. Among 2.3 million or so clones listed, 93% were seen once. The sample comprised naive CD4+ T cells from PBMCs. Indicated subset: CD45RA+ positively selected. Receptors were obtained from a man aged 18 to 35 in good health. Some clones in this sample may be carry-over from other donors' samples.

This chain links TRBV7-9 with TRBJ1-2, with D hard to call. Germline V gene data show CDR1 as SEHNR and CDR2 as FQNEAQ (reference sequence). This CDR3 has 16 residues. V was trimmed by 1 base and J by 4 bases, leaving 16 bases between them. CDR3 DNA sequence: TGTGCCAGCAGCTTAGTCCGTTCTAGCGGCCTCTATGGCTACACCTTC. This codes for CASSLVRSSGLYGYTF.

The V call is TRBV15, the J call TRBJ1-4; 9 bases are a match to TRBD1. Germline CDR1 and CDR2: LNHNV and YYDKDF (reference sequence). Unmatched junction bases numbered 7, after V lost 3 bases and J lost 8 bases. The CDR3 is made up of 15 amino acids. CDR3 amino acids: CATSSSGTGWEKLFF. CDR3 coding DNA: TGTGCCACCAGCAGTTCCGGGACAGGGTGGGAAAAACTGTTTTTT.

This clone was picked up a small number of times. This sequence joins TRBV5-1 and TRBJ1-1; a possible D gene is TRBD1 (6 bases). CDR3 length: 16 amino acids. Germline loops: CDR1 SGHRS, CDR2 YFSETQ. The V and J ends lost 0 bases and 1 base respectively, with 13 bases between them. In DNA form, the CDR3 reads TGCGCCAGCAGCTTGGCCGGGGGGGCGTCGAACACTGAAGCTTTCTTT. Its translation: CASSLAGGASNTEAFF.

The V gene is TRBV5-4, the J gene TRBJ1-1; TRBD1 aligns across 7 bases. V lost 4 bases and J lost 0; bases outside the gene matches: 3. This CDR3 spans 14 amino acids. Germline V lookup: CDR1 SGHNT, CDR2 YYREEE (reference sequence). The CDR3 DNA sequence: TGTGCCAGCAGCGTCGGGACAGTGAACACTGAAGCTTTCTTT. The encoded protein is CASSVGTVNTEAFF.

The V call is TRBV7-2, the J call TRBJ1-1, with 7 bases fitting TRBD1. V lost 5 bases to trimming and J lost 11 bases; unmatched junction nucleotides: 17. There are 15 residues in the CDR3. Germline CDR1 and CDR2: SGHTA and FQGNSA. The CDR3 region has the DNA TGTGCCAGCAGCGACAACAGGGGTTCAGTCTTTGGGGCTTTCTTT. Translated: CASSDNRGSVFGAFF.

The rearrangement links TRBV5-1 to TRBJ2-6; D unresolved. The length of the CDR3 is 15 residues. Trimming took off 4 bases at V and 3 bases at J, with 11 bases between the two ends. Germline V gives CDR1 SGHRS, CDR2 YFSETQ. The CDR3 nucleotides read TGCGCCAGCAGCCGGCCCGAGGTTGGGGCCAACGTCCTGACTTTC. This translates into CASSRPEVGANVLTF.

The chain joins TRBV11-2 to TRBJ2-7; TRBD2 agrees at 7 bases. Trimming cost V 3 bases and J 3 bases; bases outside gene matches: 11. Per germline, CDR1 SGHAT and CDR2 FQNNGV. The CDR3 contains 16 residues. The CDR3 spells CASSFVGLGVGYEQYF. For the CDR3, the DNA is TGTGCCAGCAGCTTTGTTGGACTAGGGGTTGGCTACGAGCAGTACTTC.

This clone was seen only a few times. The CDR3 region is CAWSVQAGPYGYTF. In DNA, the CDR3 is TGTGCCTGGAGTGTACAGGCGGGGCCCTATGGCTACACCTTC. The rearrangement joins TRBV30 to TRBJ1-2; D is possibly TRBD1 (5 bases). The V gene's germline CDR1 is GTSNPN and CDR2 SVGIG (reference sequence). This CDR3 has 14 amino acids. Trimming pared 0 bases from V and 4 bases from J, leaving 12 bases between. Drawing the rest from reference TRBV30 and TRBJ1-2, the complete variable domain is SQTIHQWPATLVQPVGSPLSLECTVEGTSNPNLYWYRQAAGRGLQLLFYSVGIGQISSEVPQNLSASRPQDRQFILSSKKLLLSDSGFYLCAWSVQAGPYGYTFGSGTRLTVV.

The chain couples TRBV7-3 to TRBJ2-5; the D is unclear. Per germline, CDR1 SGHTA and CDR2 FQGTGA. V was trimmed by 5 bases and J by 0 bases, leaving 19 bases between them. The CDR3 is 17 residues long. CDR3 DNA: TGTGCCAGCAGCCCCCGACCAACGCGCGGATACCAAGAGACCCAGTACTTC. Amino acid sequence: CASSPRPTRGYQETQYF.

This rearrangement joins TRBV5-4 to TRBJ1-4, with TRBD1 as a possible D gene (5 bases). Germline-derived CDR1 and CDR2 are SGHNT and YYREEE (reference sequence). The CDR3 sequence is 14 residues long. V was shortened by 4 bases and J by 8 bases, with 15 bases between the two germline ends. The CDR3 DNA reads TGTGCCAGCAGCCAACCGGGACGGGAGGAAAAACTGTTTTTT. Protein sequence: CASSQPGREEKLFF.

In the case of this clone: The same CDR3 is also encoded by other DNA sequences in this sample. This chain connects TRBV5-1 to TRBJ2-5, with 8 bases fitting TRBD1. Germline V gene data show CDR1 as SGHRS and CDR2 as YFSETQ. V was pared by 4 bases and J by 1 base, with 3 bases of the junction left unmatched. This CDR3 contains 14 residues. In DNA form, the CDR3 reads TGCGCCAGCAGCATCGGGACAGGCCAAGAGACCCAGTACTTC. The encoded protein is CASSIGTGQETQYF.

The chain has TRBV18 and TRBJ2-7; D is possibly TRBD2 (5 bases). CDR1 is KGHSH, CDR2 LQKENI, per germline. CDR3 size: 14 residues. Trimming took off 3 bases at V and 0 bases at J, with 9 bases between the two ends. This CDR3 reads CASSPTMTSYEQYF. The CDR3 region has the DNA TGTGCCAGCTCACCGACTATGACCTCCTACGAGCAGTACTTC.

The chain links TRBV5-1 to TRBJ2-3; 15 positions match TRBD2. V shed 4 bases, J shed 6 bases, and the junction held 9 bases outside the gene matches. CDR1 is SGHRS and CDR2 is YFSETQ in the germline V gene. The CDR3 consists of 17 residues. CDR3 sequence reads: CASSAWTSGRAKDTQYF. DNA for the CDR3: TGCGCCAGCAGCGCTTGGACTAGCGGGAGGGCCAAGGATACGCAGTATTTT.

The rearrangement uses TRBV19 and TRBJ2-1; TRBD2 agrees at 13 bases. The junction had 6 bases not matched to a gene; V was cut back by 0 bases and J by 7 bases. Germline loops: CDR1 LNHDA, CDR2 SQIVND (reference sequence). The CDR3 runs to 17 residues. CDR3 sequence reads: CASSIEQTSGRGNEQFF. The CDR3 DNA sequence: TGTGCCAGTAGTATAGAACAAACTAGCGGGAGGGGTAATGAGCAGTTCTTC. The full variable domain, its missing parts supplied by reference TRBV19 and TRBJ2-1, is DGGITQSPKYLFRKEGQNVTLSCEQNLNHDAMYWYRQDPGQGLRLIYYSQIVNDFQKGDIAEGYSVSREKKESFPLTVTSAQKNPTAFYLCASSIEQTSGRGNEQFFGPGTRLTVL.